This TCR beta chain was sequenced during a study of siplizumab effects on memory and regulatory T cells. Profiling relied on immunoSEQ multiplex PCR, and the TCRdb table lists in-frame clones only, not all of them. This table has 15,000 to 20,000 clones, about 45% appearing once. For this clone: Its antigen is as yet unknown.

Germline CDR1 and CDR2: SNHLY and FYNNEI. V dropped 6 bases and J dropped 9 bases, with 14 bases sitting between them. The CDR3 contains 12 residues. The mixed lymphocyte reaction cells were grown together in coculture at 37°C for around 6 days. Sequenced material: CFSE-low (dividing) CD4+ T cells sorted from an allogeneic mixed lymphocyte reaction. The chain recombines TRBV2 with TRBJ1-2; no firm D call. This receptor was obtained from a human donor in good health; the cells came from an allogeneic mixed lymphocyte reaction. Some clones in this sample may be carry-over from other donors' samples. DNA for the CDR3: TGTGCCAGCAGGGACGGAGGTTTTCGCTACACCTTC. Amino acid sequence: CASRDGGFRYTF.